This T cell receptor (beta chain) was captured in a study of T cells in Graves' hyperthyroidism and ophthalmopathy. Per the germline V gene, CDR1 is DFQATT and CDR2 is SNEGSKA (reference sequence). The CDR3 totals 12 residues. After removal of 7 bases from V and 5 bases from J, the junction contained 3 bases not matched to a gene. Researchers took RNA transcripts and amplified the TCR beta CDR3 regions from them. TCR CDR3 underwent first-round RT-PCR with the HTBI primer set. MiXCR, run by TCRdb on the multiplex PCR reads, gives a single entry per CDR3 protein. The sample records 600,000 to 650,000 distinct CDR3 sequences, 16% being singletons. This clonotype was detected many times. Its antigen is unknown. Study-wide findings and caveats: With a median lead of around 5.9 months before onset, the model predicted ophthalmopathy.

Sequenced material: blood. This sequence was found in a woman in her 30s with Graves' hyperthyroidism. J is TRBJ1-2 and V is TRBV20-1; 11 nucleotides match TRBD1. CDR3 protein: CSVRDRGYGYTF. CDR3 in DNA: TGCAGTGTCCGGGACAGGGGGTATGGCTACACCTTC.